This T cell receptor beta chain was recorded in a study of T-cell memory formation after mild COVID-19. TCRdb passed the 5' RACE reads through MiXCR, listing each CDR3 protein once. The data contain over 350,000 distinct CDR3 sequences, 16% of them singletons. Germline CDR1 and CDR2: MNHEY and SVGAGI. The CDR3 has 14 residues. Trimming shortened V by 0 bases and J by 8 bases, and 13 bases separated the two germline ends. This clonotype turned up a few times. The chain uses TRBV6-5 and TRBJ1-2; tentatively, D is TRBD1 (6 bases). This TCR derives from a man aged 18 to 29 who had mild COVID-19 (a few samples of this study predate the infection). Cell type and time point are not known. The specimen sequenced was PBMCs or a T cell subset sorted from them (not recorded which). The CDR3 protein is CASSYSEGGRGYTF. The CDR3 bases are TGTGCCAGCAGTTACTCAGAGGGGGGCAGGGGCTACACCTTC.